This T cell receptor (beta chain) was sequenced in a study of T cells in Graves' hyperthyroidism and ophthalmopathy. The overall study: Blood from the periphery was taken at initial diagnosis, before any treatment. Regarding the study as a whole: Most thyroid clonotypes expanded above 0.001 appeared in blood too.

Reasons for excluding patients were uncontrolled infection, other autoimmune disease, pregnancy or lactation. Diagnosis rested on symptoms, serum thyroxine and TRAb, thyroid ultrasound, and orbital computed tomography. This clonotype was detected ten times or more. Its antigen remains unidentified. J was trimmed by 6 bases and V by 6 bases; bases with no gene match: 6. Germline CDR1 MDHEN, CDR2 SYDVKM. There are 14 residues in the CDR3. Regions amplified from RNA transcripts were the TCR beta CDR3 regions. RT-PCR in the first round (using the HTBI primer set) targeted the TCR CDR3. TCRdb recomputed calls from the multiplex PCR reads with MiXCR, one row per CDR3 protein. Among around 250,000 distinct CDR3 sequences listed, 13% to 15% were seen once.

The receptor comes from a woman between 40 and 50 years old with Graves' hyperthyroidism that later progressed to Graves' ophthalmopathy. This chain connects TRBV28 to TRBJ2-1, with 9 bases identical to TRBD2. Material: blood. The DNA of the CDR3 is TGTGCCAGCAGCATAGCGGGAGCAAGCAATGAGCAGTTCTTC. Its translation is CASSIAGASNEQFF.